This TCR beta chain was documented in a study of OX40 agonist ivuxolimab in advanced cancers. The study's findings and limits: Circulating CD4+ and CD8+ T cells showed clonal expansion by week 6 at 0.1 to 3.0 mg/kg.

The method was immunoSEQ multiplex PCR; TCRdb's version includes in-frame clones alone and lacks a portion of them. The table lists about 96,000 clones, roughly 80% of them singletons. The cohort excluded patients with autoimmune disease history or systemic immunosuppression. Note on this clone: Its matching antigen is unknown.

Germline V gives CDR1 MNHEY, CDR2 SMNVEV (reference sequence). The V end lost 5 bases, the J end lost 1 base, and 7 bases lay between the germline ends. CDR3 length equals 13 residues. The sequences come from CD4+ or CD8+ T cells sorted from blood, collected in a trial of the OX40 agonist ivuxolimab. This chain joins TRBV27 and TRBJ2-3; no reliable D call. This TCR derives from an adult with an advanced solid tumor such as melanoma, head and neck, liver or kidney cancer. DNA for the CDR3: TGTGCCAGCAGTCCTACAGGCACAGATACGCAGTATTTT. This codes for CASSPTGTDTQYF.